This T cell receptor (beta chain) appears in the sequencing data of a study of blood T cell repertoires in COVID-19. About the research overall: Spain, Italy and the United States supplied samples that represented acute and convalescent COVID-19.

Original analysis: Researchers report that nucleated cell counts were estimated from reference gene primer amplification. TCRdb's table, derived via immunoSEQ multiplex PCR, lists solely in-frame clones and lacks some. V and J calls and clone size are copied from that table; D and trimming were computed from the DNA. Among around 140,000 clones listed, around 81% were seen once. CDR1 is MNHEY, CDR2 SMNVEV, per germline (reference sequence). The trim removed 5 bases at V and 4 bases at J, leaving 10 bases unmatched. The CDR3 length is 15 residues. The chain couples TRBV27 to TRBJ2-7; 8 bases fit TRBD2. The source of this sequence is a human donor in a cohort sampled during active COVID-19. Sequencing was performed on peripheral blood. In DNA, the CDR3 is TGTGCCAGCAGTACACCGGGACTAGTTAAGTACGAGCAGTACTTC. This codes for CASSTPGLVKYEQYF.